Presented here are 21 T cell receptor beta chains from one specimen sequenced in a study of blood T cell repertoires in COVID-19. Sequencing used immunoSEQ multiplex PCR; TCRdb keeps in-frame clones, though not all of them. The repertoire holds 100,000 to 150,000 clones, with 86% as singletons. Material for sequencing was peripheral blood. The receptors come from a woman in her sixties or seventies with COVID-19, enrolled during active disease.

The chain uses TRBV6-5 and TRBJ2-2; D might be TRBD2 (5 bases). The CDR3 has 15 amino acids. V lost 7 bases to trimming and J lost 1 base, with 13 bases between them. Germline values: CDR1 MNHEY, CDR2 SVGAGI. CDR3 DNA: TGTGCCAGCAAAATCGGGGTTGGGAACACCGGGGAGCTGTTTTTT. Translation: CASKIGVGNTGELFF.

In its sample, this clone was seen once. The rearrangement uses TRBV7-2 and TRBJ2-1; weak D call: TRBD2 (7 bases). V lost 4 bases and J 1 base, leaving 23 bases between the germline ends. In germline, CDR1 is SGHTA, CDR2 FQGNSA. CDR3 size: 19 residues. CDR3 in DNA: TGTGCCAGCAGCTCGCCGAGACACCACGGGGGGCAGTCCTACAATGAGCAGTTCTTC. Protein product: CASSSPRHHGGQSYNEQFF.

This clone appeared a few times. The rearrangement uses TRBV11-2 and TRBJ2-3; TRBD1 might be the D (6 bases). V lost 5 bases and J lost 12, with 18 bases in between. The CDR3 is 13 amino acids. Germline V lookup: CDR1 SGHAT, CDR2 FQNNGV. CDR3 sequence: CASSPTGPTGQYF. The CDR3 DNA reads TGTGCCAGCAGCCCCACAGGGCCTACAGGACAGTATTTT.

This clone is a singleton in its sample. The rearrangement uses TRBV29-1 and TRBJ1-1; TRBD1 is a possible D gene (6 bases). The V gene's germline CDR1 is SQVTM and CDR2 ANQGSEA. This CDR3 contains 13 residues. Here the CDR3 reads CGIPGTSNTEAFF. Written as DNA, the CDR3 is TGCGGGATACCCGGGACATCTAACACTGAAGCTTTCTTT.

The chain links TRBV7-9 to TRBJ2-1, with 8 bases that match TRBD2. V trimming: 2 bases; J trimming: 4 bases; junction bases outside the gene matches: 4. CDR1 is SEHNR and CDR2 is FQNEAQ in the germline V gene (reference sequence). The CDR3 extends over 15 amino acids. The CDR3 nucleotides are TGTGCCAGCAGCTTACCTAGCGGGTCATACAATGAGCAGTTCTTC. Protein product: CASSLPSGSYNEQFF.

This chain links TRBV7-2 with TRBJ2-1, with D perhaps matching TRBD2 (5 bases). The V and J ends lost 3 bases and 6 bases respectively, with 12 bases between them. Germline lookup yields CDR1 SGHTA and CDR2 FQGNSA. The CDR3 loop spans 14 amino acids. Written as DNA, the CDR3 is TGTGCCAGCAGCTTCGGCGGGTCTAGCAATGAGCAGTTCTTC. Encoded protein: CASSFGGSSNEQFF.

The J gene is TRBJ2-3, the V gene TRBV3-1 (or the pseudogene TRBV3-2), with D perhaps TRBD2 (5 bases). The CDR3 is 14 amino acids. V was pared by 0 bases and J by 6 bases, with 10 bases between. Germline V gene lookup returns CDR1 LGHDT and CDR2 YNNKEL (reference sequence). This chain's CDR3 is CASSQELVGDTQYF. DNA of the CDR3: TGTGCCAGCAGCCAAGAACTAGTGGGTGATACGCAGTATTTT.

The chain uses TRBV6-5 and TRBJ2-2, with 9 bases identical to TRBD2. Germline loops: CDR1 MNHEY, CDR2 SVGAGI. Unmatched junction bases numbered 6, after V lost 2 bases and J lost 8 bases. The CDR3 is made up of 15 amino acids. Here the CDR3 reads CASSYRGLATGELFF. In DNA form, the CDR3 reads TGTGCCAGCAGTTACCGAGGACTAGCGACTGGGGAGCTGTTTTTT.

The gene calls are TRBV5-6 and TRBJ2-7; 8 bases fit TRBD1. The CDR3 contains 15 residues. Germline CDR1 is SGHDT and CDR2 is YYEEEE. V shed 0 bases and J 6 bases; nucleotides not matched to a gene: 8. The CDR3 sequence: CASSLEGTGEFEQYF. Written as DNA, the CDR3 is TGTGCCAGCAGCTTGGAAGGGACAGGCGAATTCGAGCAGTACTTC.

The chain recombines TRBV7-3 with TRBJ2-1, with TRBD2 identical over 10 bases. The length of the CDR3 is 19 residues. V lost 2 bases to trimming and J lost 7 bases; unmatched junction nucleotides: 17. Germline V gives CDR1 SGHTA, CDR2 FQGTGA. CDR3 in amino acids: CASSLQPQRGGLSRNEQFF. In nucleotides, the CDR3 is TGTGCCAGCAGCTTACAGCCTCAGCGGGGGGGATTGAGTAGGAATGAGCAGTTCTTC.

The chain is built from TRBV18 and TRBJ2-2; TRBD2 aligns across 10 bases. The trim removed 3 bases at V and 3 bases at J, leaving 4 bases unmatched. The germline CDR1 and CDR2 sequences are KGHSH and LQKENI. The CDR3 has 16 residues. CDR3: CASSPGLAQDTGELFF. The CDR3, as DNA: TGTGCCAGCTCACCGGGACTAGCGCAAGACACCGGGGAGCTGTTTTTT.

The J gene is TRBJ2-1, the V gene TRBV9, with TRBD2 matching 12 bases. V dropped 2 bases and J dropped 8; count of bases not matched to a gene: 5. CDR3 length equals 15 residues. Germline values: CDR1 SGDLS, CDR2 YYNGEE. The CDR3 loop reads CASSVGLAGNYEQFF. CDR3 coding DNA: TGTGCCAGCAGCGTGGGACTAGCGGGCAACTATGAGCAGTTCTTC.

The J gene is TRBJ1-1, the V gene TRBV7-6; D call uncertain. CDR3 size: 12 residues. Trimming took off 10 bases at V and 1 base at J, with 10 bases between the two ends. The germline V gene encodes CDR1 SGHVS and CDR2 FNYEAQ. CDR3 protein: CAISPGNTEAFF. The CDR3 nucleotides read TGTGCCATTTCGCCAGGGAACACTGAAGCTTTCTTT.

CDR3 sequence: CASSLAQGLGELFF. In DNA form, the CDR3 reads TGTGCCAGCAGTTTAGCACAGGGGCTCGGGGAGCTGTTTTTT. The chain joins TRBV27 to TRBJ2-2; 7 positions match TRBD1. This CDR3 is built from 14 residues. V shed 2 bases and J 7 bases; nucleotides not matched to a gene: 4. Germline assignment: CDR1 MNHEY and CDR2 SMNVEV (reference sequence).

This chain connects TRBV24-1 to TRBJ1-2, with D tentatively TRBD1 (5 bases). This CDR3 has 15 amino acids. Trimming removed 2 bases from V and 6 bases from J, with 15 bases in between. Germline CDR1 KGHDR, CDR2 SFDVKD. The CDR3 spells CATSDSRSGRNGYTF. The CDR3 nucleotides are TGTGCCACCAGTGATTCCCGGTCAGGGCGTAATGGCTACACCTTC.

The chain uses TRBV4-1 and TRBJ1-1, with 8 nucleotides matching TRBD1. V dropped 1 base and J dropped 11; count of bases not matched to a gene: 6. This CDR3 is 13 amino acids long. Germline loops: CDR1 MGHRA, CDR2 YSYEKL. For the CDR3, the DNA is TGCGCCAGCAGCCAAGGGACAGGGAGGGAGGCTTTCTTT. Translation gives CASSQGTGREAFF.

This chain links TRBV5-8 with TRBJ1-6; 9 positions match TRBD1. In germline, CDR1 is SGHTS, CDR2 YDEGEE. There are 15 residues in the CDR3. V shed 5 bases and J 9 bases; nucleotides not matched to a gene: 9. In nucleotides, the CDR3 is TGTGCCAGCAGTGACGGACAGGGGCATTTTTCACCCCTCCACTTT. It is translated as CASSDGQGHFSPLHF. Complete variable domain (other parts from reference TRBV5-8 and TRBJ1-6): EAGVTQSPTHLIKTRGQQATLRCSPISGHTSVYWYQQALGLGLQFLLWYDEGEERNRGNFPPRFSGRQFPNYSSELNVNALELEDSALYLCASSDGQGHFSPLHFGNGTRLTVT.

The CDR3 DNA follows: TGTGCCAGCAGCTTAACAGGTAGCGGGAGTAGCACAGATACGCAGTATTTT. Residues: CASSLTGSGSSTDTQYF. This chain uses TRBV7-3 with TRBJ2-3, with 9 bases matching TRBD2. This CDR3 contains 17 residues. Germline assignment: CDR1 SGHTA and CDR2 FQGTGA. J gave up 0 bases and V 0 bases, and 4 bases lay outside the gene matches.

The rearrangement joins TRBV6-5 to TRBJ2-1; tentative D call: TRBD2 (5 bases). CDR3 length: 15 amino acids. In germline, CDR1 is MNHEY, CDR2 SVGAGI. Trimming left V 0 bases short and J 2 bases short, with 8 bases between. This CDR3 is CASSYSVGTYNEQFF. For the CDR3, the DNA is TGTGCCAGCAGTTACTCGGTCGGGACCTACAATGAGCAGTTCTTC.

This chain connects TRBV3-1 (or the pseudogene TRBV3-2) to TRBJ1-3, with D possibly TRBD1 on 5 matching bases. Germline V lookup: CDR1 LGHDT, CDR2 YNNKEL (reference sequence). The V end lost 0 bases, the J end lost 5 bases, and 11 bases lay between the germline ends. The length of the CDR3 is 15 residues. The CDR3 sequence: CASSQEAGSRNTIYF. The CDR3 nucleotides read TGTGCCAGCAGCCAAGAGGCAGGGTCAAGAAACACCATATATTTT.

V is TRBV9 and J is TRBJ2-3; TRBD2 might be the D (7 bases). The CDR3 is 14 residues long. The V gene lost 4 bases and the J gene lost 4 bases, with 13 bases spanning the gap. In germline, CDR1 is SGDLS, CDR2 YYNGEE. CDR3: CASSNRGGADTQYF. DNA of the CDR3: TGTGCCAGCAGCAATCGAGGGGGGGCAGATACGCAGTATTTT. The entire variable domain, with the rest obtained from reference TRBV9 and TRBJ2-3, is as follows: DSGVTQTPKHLITATGQRVTLRCSPRSGDLSVYWYQQSLDQGLQFLIQYYNGEERAKGNILERFSAQQFPDLHSELNLSSLELGDSALYFCASSNRGGADTQYFGPGTRLTVL.